These 6 T cell receptor beta chains were sequenced from one sample in a study of T cell repertoires in cytomegalovirus infection. TCRdb re-derived calls from the reads in MiXCR, one entry per CDR3 protein. The table has fewer than 250,000 distinct CDR3 sequences, approximately 22% seen once. Sequencing was done on a sample of CD8+ T cells from PBMCs. These receptors originate from a human donor in good health (CMV status not recorded). Some clones in this sample may be carry-over from other donors' samples.

In this sample, this clonotype turned up a few times. The V call is TRBV27, the J call TRBJ2-7; D unclear. The CDR3 loop spans 13 amino acids. V was cut by 7 bases and J by 4 bases, with 14 bases left in between. Germline V gene lookup returns CDR1 MNHEY and CDR2 SMNVEV (reference sequence). The CDR3 nucleotides read TGTGCCAGCAAGGAAGCCAGCCGATACGAGCAGTACTTC. Amino acids: CASKEASRYEQYF.

J is TRBJ1-1 and V is TRBV7-4; 9 nucleotides match TRBD1. The germline V gene has CDR1 SGHVT and CDR2 SQSDAQ. CDR3 length: 15 residues. Trimming removed 5 bases from V and 4 bases from J; junction bases left unmatched: 8. CDR3 sequence: CASSPQQGAATEAFF. The DNA of the CDR3 is TGTGCCAGCAGCCCACAACAGGGGGCAGCCACTGAAGCTTTCTTT.

This clonotype showed up just a few times. V usage is TRBV24-1 and J usage is TRBJ2-7; D gene uncertain. The germline V gene encodes CDR1 KGHDR and CDR2 SFDVKD. V shed 4 bases and J shed 2 bases, with 2 bases lying between them. CDR3 length: 11 residues. CDR3 DNA: TGTGCCACCAGTGACGCCTACGAGCAGTACTTC. Translated, it gives CATSDAYEQYF.

CDR3: CASSQVMKGGDGYTF. The CDR3 nucleotides read TGCGCCAGCAGCCAAGTAATGAAGGGGGGGGATGGCTACACCTTC. This sequence joins TRBV4-1 and TRBJ1-2, with D maybe TRBD1 (6 bases). The CDR3 is 15 amino acids. The germline V gene has CDR1 MGHRA and CDR2 YSYEKL. Trimming stripped 1 base from V and 6 bases from J, with 15 bases between.

The chain is built from TRBV29-1 and TRBJ2-7, with a weak D call TRBD2 (5 bases). Germline V lookup: CDR1 SQVTM, CDR2 ANQGSEA. CDR3 length: 13 residues. Trimming pared 3 bases from V and 3 bases from J, leaving 12 bases between. The CDR3 protein is CSVEGGPLYEQYF. The CDR3 coding sequence is TGCAGCGTTGAGGGCGGGCCTCTCTACGAGCAGTACTTC.

This clonotype was detected ten times or more. The rearrangement links TRBV7-8 to TRBJ1-2; 8 bases match TRBD1. V gave up 4 bases and J gave up 3 bases; unmatched junction bases: 4. The CDR3 extends over 14 amino acids. From germline, CDR1 is SGHVS and CDR2 FQNEAQ. CDR3 in amino acids: CASSSLTGDYGYTF. The CDR3 bases are TGTGCCAGCAGCTCGTTGACAGGGGACTATGGCTACACCTTC.